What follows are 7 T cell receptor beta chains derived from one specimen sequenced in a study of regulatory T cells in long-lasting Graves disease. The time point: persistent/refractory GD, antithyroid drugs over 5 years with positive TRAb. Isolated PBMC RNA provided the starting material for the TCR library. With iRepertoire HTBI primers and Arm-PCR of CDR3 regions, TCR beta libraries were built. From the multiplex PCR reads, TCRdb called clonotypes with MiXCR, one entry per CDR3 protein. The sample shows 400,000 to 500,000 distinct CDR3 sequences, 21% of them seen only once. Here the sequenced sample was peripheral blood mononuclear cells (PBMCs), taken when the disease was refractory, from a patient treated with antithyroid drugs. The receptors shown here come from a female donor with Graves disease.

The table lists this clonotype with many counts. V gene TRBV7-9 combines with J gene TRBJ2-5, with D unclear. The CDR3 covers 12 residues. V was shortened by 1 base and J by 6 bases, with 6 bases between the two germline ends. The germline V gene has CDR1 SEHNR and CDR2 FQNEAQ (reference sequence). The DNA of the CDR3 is TGTGCCAGCAGCTTAGGGCTGAAGACCCAGTACTTC. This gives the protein CASSLGLKTQYF.

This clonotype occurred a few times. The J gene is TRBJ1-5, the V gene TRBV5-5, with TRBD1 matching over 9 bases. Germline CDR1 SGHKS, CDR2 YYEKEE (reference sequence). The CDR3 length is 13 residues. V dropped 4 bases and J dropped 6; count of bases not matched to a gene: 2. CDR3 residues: CASSRTGAQPQHF. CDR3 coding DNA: TGTGCCAGCAGCCGGACAGGGGCTCAGCCCCAGCATTTT.

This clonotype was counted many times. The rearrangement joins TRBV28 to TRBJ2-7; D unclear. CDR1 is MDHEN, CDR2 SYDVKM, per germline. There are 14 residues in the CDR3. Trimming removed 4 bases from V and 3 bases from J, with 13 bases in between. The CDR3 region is CASSSLTVRYEQYF. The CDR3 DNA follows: TGTGCCAGCAGTTCCTTAACCGTCCGCTACGAGCAGTACTTC.

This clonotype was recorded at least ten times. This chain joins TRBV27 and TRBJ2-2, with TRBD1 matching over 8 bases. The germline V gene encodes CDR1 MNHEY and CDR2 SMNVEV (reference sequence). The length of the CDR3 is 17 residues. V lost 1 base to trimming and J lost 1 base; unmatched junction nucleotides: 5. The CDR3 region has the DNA TGTGCCAGCAGTTTATTCTCAGGGGGCGGGAACACCGGGGAGCTGTTTTTT. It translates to CASSLFSGGGNTGELFF.

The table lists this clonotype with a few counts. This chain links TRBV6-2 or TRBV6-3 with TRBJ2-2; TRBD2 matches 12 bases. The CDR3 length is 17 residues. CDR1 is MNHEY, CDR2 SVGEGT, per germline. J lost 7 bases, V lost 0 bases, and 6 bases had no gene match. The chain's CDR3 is CASSYSLAGGPGGELFF. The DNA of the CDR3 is TGTGCCAGCAGTTACTCGCTAGCGGGAGGGCCGGGCGGGGAGCTGTTTTTT.

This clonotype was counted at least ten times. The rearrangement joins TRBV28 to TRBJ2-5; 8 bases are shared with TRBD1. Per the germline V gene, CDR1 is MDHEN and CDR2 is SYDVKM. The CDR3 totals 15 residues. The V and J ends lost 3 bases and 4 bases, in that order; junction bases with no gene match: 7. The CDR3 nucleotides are TGTGCCAGCAGTTTGGGACAGGTATCAGCAGAGACCCAGTACTTC. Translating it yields CASSLGQVSAETQYF. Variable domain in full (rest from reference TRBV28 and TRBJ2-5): DVKVTQSSRYLVKRTGEKVFLECVQDMDHENMFWYRQDPGLGLRLIYFSYDVKMKEKGDIPEGYSVSREKKERFSLILESASTNQTSMYLCASSLGQVSAETQYFGPGTRLLVL.

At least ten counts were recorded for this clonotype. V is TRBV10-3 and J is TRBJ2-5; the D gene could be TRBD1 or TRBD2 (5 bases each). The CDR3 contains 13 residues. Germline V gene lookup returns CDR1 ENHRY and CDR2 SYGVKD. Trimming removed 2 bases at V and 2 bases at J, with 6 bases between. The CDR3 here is CAISEGGQETQYF. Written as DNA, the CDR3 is TGTGCCATCAGTGAGGGGGGTCAAGAGACCCAGTACTTC.